These 12 T cell receptor beta chains came from one sample sequenced in a study of T cell clonality in common variable immunodeficiency. General study results and limits: In common variable immunodeficiency, TCR beta chains reportedly carried fewer deletions and N-nucleotide insertions.

Antigens of these TCRs are unknown. The table came from immunoSEQ multiplex PCR; TCRdb's copy has only in-frame clones and leaves some out. The sample is made up of about 20,000 clones, none counted only once. Sequencing was performed on peripheral blood mononuclear cells. Receptor source: a human donor with common variable immunodeficiency.

This clone occurred a few times. The read is 3 residues too short to cover the CDR3 end, so that end is filled in from the germline J gene. The chain employs TRBV7-9 and TRBJ2-2; TRBD1 might be the D (6 bases). Germline CDR1 and CDR2: SEHNR and FQNEAQ (reference sequence). CDR3 size: 14 residues. Between the trimmed V and J ends, which lost 2 bases and 7 bases, there was a span of 11 bases. CDR3 protein: CASSLTGKDGELFF. The part of the CDR3 DNA that was read is TGTGCCAGCAGCTTAACAGGGAAGGACGGGGAG.

Turning to this clone: The CDR3 end falls 3 residues outside the read, so it is completed with the germline J gene. The V call is TRBV18, the J call TRBJ2-2, with 7 nucleotides matching TRBD1. After removal of 6 bases from V and 1 base from J, the junction contained 8 bases not matched to a gene. Germline values: CDR1 KGHSH, CDR2 LQKENI. The CDR3 has 16 residues. The sequenced CDR3 bases are TGTGCCAGCTCCAAGGACAGGCTGGTGAACACCGGGGAG. This encodes CASSKDRLVNTGE. The whole CDR3 reads CASSKDRLVNTGELFF.

The CDR3 protein is CSAKDRGRYEQYF. The CDR3 DNA, read in part, is TGCAGTGCAAAGGACAGGGGGCGGTACGAG. The chain combines TRBV20-1 with TRBJ2-7; TRBD1 agrees at 11 bases. The read ends 3 residues early relative to the CDR3; the germline J gene fills the gap. There are 13 residues in the CDR3. Looked up from germline, CDR1 is DFQATT and CDR2 is SNEGSKA (reference sequence). After removal of 6 bases from V and 4 bases from J, the junction contained 5 bases not matched to a gene.

Many counts were recorded for this clone. The DNA ends 3 residues before the CDR3 does, and the rest of the CDR3 is filled in from the germline J gene. The V gene is TRBV5-1, the J gene TRBJ2-3; 7 bases are a match to TRBD1. This CDR3 is built from 14 residues. Germline V gene data show CDR1 as SGHRS and CDR2 as YFSETQ. V was clipped by 5 bases and J by 2 bases; unmatched bases: 5. CDR3 region: CASRPGTATDTQYF. CDR3 bases read: TGCGCCAGCAGACCCGGGACAGCCACAGATACG.

This clone showed up many times. The CDR3 extends 3 residues past the end of the read, so its final part is completed from the germline J gene. The V call is TRBV27, the J call TRBJ1-5, with 8 bases aligning to TRBD1. This CDR3 spans 14 amino acids. Germline assignment: CDR1 MNHEY and CDR2 SMNVEV (reference sequence). J gave up 5 bases and V 6 bases, and 6 bases lay outside the gene matches. CDR3 DNA (partial): TGTGCCAGCAGCCGACAGGGGCAAGATCAGCCC. Translation: CASSRQGQDQP. The whole CDR3 protein is CASSRQGQDQPQHF.

Notes on this clone: The read terminates 3 residues before the CDR3 end, so the remaining end is supplied by the germline J gene. This rearrangement joins TRBV5-1 to TRBJ2-2, with TRBD2 matching over 7 bases. The CDR3 extends over 14 amino acids. CDR1 and CDR2 from the germline V gene are SGHRS and YFSETQ. The V and J ends lost 6 bases and 7 bases, in that order; junction bases with no gene match: 9. The covered CDR3 bases are TGCGCCAGCACCTCTGTTATAGCGGGCGGGGAG. Encoded protein: CASTSVIAGGE. The whole CDR3 sequence is CASTSVIAGGELFF.

This clone was found many times. The read terminates 3 residues before the CDR3 end, so the remaining end is supplied by the germline J gene. The V gene is TRBV5-4, the J gene TRBJ2-1; TRBD2 matches at 8 bases. The CDR3 consists of 16 residues. J lost 7 bases, V lost 0 bases, and 9 bases had no gene match. Per the germline V gene, CDR1 is SGHNT and CDR2 is YYREEE (reference sequence). Partial CDR3 DNA: TGTGCCAGCAGCTTGGTCGGGGGGGGAGGGGTGAATGAG. This gives the protein CASSLVGGGGVNE. The whole CDR3 region reads CASSLVGGGGVNEQFF.

On this clone itself: The read falls 3 residues short of the CDR3 end, and the missing part is taken from the germline J gene. This chain links TRBV6-1 with TRBJ1-5; TRBD1 is a possible D gene (6 bases). Germline CDR1 and CDR2: MNHNS and SASEGT. V lost 2 bases, J lost 5 bases, and 13 bases lay in between. The CDR3 contains 15 residues. CDR3 protein: CASSERGGGYQPQHF. CDR3 DNA (partial): TGTGCCAGCAGTGAACGGGGAGGGGGATATCAGCCC.

This clone appeared a few times. The CDR3 extends 3 residues past the end of the read, so its final part is completed from the germline J gene. The J gene is TRBJ2-5, the V gene TRBV6-2 or TRBV6-3; 10 positions agree with TRBD2. V was pared by 6 bases and J by 5 bases, with 12 bases of the junction left unmatched. The length of the CDR3 is 16 residues. Germline V lookup: CDR1 MNHEY, CDR2 SVGEGT. The CDR3 DNA, read in part, is TGTGCCAGCAGCCCCCTTCTAGCGGGGGTTGTGGAGACC. It translates to CASSPLLAGVVET. The full CDR3 protein is CASSPLLAGVVETQYF.

This clone has at least ten counts. The read terminates 3 residues before the CDR3 end, so the remaining end is supplied by the germline J gene. The chain combines TRBV7-9 with TRBJ1-1; no definite D call. V was trimmed by 3 bases and J by 0 bases, leaving 8 bases between them. This CDR3 has 14 amino acids. The germline CDR1 and CDR2 sequences are SEHNR and FQNEAQ (reference sequence). The sequenced CDR3 bases are TGTGCCAGCAGCTTCCTCACATTGAACACTGAA. This encodes CASSFLTLNTE. The full CDR3 protein reads CASSFLTLNTEAFF.

Points on this clone: The read ends 3 residues shy of where the CDR3 ends; the end is completed using the germline J gene. The chain couples TRBV5-6 to TRBJ1-5, with unresolved D. CDR3 size: 12 residues. The germline V gene has CDR1 SGHDT and CDR2 YYEEEE. CDR3 DNA (partial): TGTGCCAGCAGCTCCTCCGGGGAACCC. It encodes CASSSSGEP. The whole CDR3 sequence is CASSSSGEPQHF.

This clone has a handful of counts. The observed sequence ends 3 residues before the CDR3 terminus, with the missing tail filled in from the germline J gene. The chain has TRBV7-6 and TRBJ2-1; tentative D call: TRBD2 (6 bases). The V and J ends lost 5 bases and 7 bases respectively, with 9 bases between them. The CDR3 sequence is 12 residues long. CDR1 SGHVS and CDR2 FNYEAQ come from the germline V gene. Incomplete CDR3 DNA: TGTGCCAGCAGCCCCAGCGGGAATGAG. This encodes CASSPSGNE. The entire CDR3 sequence reads CASSPSGNEQFF.